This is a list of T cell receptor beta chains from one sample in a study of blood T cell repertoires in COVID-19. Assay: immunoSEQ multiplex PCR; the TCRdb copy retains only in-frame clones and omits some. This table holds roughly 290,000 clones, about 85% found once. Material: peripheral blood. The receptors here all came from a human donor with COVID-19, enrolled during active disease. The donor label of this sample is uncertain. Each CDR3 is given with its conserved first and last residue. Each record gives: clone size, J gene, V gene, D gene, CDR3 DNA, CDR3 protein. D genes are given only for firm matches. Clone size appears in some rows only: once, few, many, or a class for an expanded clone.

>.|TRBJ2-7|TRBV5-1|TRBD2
TGCGCCAGCAGCTTCTCACTAGCGGGAGCCTACGAGCAGTACTTC
CASSFSLAGAYEQYF
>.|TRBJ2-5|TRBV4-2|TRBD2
TGTGCCAGCAGCCAAAGCGCGGGAGGAGGAGAGACCCAGTACTTC
CASSQSAGGGETQYF
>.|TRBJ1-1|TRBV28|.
TGTGCCAGCAGTTTAGGAGGCCTGCGGACTGAAGCTTTCTTT
CASSLGGLRTEAFF
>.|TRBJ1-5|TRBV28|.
TGTGCCAGCAGGATTGAGGATTGGCCCCAGCATTTT
CASRIEDWPQHF
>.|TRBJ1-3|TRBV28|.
TGTGCCAGCAGTTCACAGTCCTTTTATGGAAACACCATATATTTT
CASSSQSFYGNTIYF
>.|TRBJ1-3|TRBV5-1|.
TGCGCCAGCAGCTTGGACGGTTTAATGGGAAACACCATATATTTT
CASSLDGLMGNTIYF
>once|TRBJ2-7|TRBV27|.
TGTGCCAGCAGTTTAGGAGGGTTTGGGTTTTACGAGCAGTACTTC
CASSLGGFGFYEQYF
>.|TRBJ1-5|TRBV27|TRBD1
TGTGCCAGCAGTCCCTGGACAGGATTTAGCAATCAGCCCCAGCATTTT
CASSPWTGFSNQPQHF
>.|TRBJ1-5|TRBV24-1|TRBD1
TGTGCCACCAGTGAGACAGGGGGCAATCAGCCCCAGCATTTT
CATSETGGNQPQHF
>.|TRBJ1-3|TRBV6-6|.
TGTGCCAGCAGTTCTTACAGTACCTCTGGAAACACCATATATTTT
CASSSYSTSGNTIYF
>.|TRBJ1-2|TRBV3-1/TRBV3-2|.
TGTGCCAGCAGCCAGAAAGGGACCAGGGGTGGCTACACCTTC
CASSQKGTRGGYTF
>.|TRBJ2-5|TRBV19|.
TGTGCCAGTAGTATATCTCTCTTCCAAGAGACCCAGTACTTC
CASSISLFQETQYF
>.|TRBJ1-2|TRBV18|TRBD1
TGTGCCAGCTCGCAAGACAGGGACTATGGCTACACCTTC
CASSQDRDYGYTF
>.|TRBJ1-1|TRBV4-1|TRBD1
TGCGCCAGCAGCCAGGTGCCGGACAGGGACTCTGAAGCTTTCTTT
CASSQVPDRDSEAFF
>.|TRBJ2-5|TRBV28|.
TGTGCCAGCAGTTTAAGCCCCCAGGGGGGATTAGAGACCCAGTACTTC
CASSLSPQGGLETQYF
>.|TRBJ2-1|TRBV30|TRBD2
TGTGCCTGGAGCGCACTAGCGAATTACAATGAGCAGTTCTTC
CAWSALANYNEQFF
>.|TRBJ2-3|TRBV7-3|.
TGTGCCAGCAGCTTAGGACAGCCCACAGATACGCAGTATTTT
CASSLGQPTDTQYF
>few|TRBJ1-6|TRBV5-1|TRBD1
TGCGCCAGCAGCTTTGCGGGACAGATTAATTCACCCCTCCACTTT
CASSFAGQINSPLHF
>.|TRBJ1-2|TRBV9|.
TGTGCCAGCAGCGCTGGGACTCACGGCACCTATGGCTACACCTTC
CASSAGTHGTYGYTF
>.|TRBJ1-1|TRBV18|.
TGTGCCAGCTCACCTCTCTCGGACACTGAAGCTTTCTTT
CASSPLSDTEAFF